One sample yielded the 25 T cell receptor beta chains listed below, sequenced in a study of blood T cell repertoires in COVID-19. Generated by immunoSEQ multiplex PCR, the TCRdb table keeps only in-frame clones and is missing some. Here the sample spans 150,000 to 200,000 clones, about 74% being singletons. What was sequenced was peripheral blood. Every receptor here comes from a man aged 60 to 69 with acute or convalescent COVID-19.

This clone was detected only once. The CDR3 region is CASSLRQSRSVGDEQFF. In nucleotides, the CDR3 is TGCGCCAGCAGCTTGCGACAGTCCCGATCGGTGGGCGATGAGCAGTTCTTC. The chain has TRBV5-1 and TRBJ2-1; perhaps TRBD1 as D (5 bases). Germline loops: CDR1 SGHRS, CDR2 YFSETQ. This CDR3 is 17 amino acids long. The ends were cut back, 1 base at V and 8 bases at J, with 22 bases in the middle.

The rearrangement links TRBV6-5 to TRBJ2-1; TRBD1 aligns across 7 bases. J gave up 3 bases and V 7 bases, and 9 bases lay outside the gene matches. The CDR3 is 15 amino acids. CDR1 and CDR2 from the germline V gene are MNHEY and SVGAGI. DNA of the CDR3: TGTGCCAGCATTTCTGGACAGGCCCACTACAATGAGCAGTTCTTC. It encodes CASISGQAHYNEQFF.

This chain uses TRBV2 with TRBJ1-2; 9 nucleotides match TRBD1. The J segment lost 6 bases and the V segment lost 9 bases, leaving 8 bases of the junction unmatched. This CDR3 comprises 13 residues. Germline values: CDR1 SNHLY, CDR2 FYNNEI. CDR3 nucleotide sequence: TGTGCCAGGACAGGGGGGAACGGTAATGGCTACACCTTC. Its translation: CARTGGNGNGYTF.

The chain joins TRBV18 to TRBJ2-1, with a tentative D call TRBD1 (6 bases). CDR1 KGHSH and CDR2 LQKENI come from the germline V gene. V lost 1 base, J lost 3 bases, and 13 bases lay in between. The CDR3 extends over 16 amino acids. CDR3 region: CASSPRRQVSYNEQFF. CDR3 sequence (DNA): TGTGCCAGCTCACCACGTCGACAGGTCAGCTACAATGAGCAGTTCTTC. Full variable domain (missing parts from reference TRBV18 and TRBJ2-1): NAGVMQNPRHLVRRRGQEARLRCSPMKGHSHVYWYRQLPEEGLKFMVYLQKENIIDESGMPKERFSAEFPKEGPSILRIQQVVRGDSAAYFCASSPRRQVSYNEQFFGPGTRLTVL.

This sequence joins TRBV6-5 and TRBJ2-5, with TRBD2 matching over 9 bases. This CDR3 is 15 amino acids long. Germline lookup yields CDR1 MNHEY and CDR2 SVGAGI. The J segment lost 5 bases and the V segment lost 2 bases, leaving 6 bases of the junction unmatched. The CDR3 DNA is TGTGCCAGCAGTTACGCCAGCGGGGGGCCGGAGACCCAGTACTTC. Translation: CASSYASGGPETQYF.

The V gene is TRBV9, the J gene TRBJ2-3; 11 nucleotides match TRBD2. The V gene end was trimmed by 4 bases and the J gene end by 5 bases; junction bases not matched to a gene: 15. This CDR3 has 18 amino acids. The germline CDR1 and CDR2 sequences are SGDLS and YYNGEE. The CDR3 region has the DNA TGTGCCAGCAGCCCGAGGGACTCTAGCGGGGGGCCGGAAGATACGCAGTATTTT. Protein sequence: CASSPRDSSGGPEDTQYF.

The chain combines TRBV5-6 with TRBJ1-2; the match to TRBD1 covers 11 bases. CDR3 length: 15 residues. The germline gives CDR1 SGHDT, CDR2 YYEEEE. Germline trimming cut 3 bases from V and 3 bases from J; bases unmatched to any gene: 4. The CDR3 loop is CASSSVGQGDYGYTF. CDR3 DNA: TGTGCCAGCAGCTCGGTGGGACAGGGGGACTATGGCTACACCTTC.

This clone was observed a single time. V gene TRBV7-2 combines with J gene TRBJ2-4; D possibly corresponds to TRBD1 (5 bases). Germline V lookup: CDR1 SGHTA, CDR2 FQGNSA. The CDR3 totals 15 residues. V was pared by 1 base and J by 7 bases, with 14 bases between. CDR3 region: CASSLGAGMRNIQYF. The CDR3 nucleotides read TGTGCCAGCAGCTTAGGCGCAGGGATGCGGAACATTCAGTACTTC.

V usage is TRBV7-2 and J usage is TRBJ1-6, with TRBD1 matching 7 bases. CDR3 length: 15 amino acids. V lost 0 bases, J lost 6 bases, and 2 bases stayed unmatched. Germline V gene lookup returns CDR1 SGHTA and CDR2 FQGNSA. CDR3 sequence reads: CASSLASGGNSPLHF. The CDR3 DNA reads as TGTGCCAGCAGCTTAGCGTCAGGGGGTAATTCACCCCTCCACTTT.

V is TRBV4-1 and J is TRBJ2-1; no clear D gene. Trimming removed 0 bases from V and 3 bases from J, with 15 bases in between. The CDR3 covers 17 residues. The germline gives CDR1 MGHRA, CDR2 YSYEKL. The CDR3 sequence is CASSQDLYSLVYNEQFF. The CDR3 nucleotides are TGCGCCAGCAGCCAAGATCTGTACAGCCTCGTCTACAATGAGCAGTTCTTC.

The DNA of the CDR3 is TGTGCCAGCAGCTCATTAGCGGGGGAGAGCTCCTACGAGCAGTACTTC. Its protein product is CASSSLAGESSYEQYF. The V call is TRBV5-4, the J call TRBJ2-7; 9 bases match TRBD2. The CDR3 is 16 residues long. Trimming cost V 3 bases and J 0 bases; bases outside gene matches: 7. From germline, CDR1 is SGHNT and CDR2 YYREEE (reference sequence).

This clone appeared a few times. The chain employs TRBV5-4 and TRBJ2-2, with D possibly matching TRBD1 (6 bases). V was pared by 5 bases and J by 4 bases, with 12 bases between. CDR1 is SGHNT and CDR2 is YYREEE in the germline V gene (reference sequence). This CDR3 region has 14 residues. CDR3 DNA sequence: TGTGCCAGCAGTTCAACAGGGTCCACCGGGGAGCTGTTTTTT. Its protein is CASSSTGSTGELFF.

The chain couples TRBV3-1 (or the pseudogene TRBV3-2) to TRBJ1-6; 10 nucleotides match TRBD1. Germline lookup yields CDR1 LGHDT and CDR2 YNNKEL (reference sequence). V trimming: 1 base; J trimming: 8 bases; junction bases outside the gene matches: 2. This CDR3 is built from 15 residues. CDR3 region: CASSQATGGHSPLHF. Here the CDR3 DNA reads TGTGCCAGCAGCCAAGCGACAGGGGGCCATTCACCCCTCCACTTT.

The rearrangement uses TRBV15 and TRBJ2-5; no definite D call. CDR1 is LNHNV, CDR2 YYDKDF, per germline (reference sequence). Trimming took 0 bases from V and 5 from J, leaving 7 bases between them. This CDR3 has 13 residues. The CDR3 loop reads CATSRDAAETQYF. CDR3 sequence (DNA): TGTGCCACCAGCAGAGACGCAGCGGAGACCCAGTACTTC.

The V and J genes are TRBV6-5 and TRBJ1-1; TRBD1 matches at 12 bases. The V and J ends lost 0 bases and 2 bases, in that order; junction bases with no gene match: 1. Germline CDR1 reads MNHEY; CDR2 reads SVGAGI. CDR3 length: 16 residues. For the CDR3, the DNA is TGTGCCAGCAGTTACTCGGGACAGGGGGCCAACACTGAAGCTTTCTTT. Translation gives CASSYSGQGANTEAFF.

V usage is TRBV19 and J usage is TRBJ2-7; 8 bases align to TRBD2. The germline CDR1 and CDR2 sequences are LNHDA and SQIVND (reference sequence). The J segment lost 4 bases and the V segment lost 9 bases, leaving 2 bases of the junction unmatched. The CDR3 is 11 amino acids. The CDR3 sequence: CASGTRYEQYF. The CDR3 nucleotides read TGTGCCAGCGGGACTAGATACGAGCAGTACTTC.

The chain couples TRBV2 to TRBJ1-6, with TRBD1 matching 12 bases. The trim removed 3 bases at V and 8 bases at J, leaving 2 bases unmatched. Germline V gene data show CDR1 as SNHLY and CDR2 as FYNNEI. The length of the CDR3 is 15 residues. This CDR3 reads CASSEGQGAHSPLHF. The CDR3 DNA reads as TGTGCCAGCAGTGAGGGACAGGGGGCCCATTCACCCCTCCACTTT.

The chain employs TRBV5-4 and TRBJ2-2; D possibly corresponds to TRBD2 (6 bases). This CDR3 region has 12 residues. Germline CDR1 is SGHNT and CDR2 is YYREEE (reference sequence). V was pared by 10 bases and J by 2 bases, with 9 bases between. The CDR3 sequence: CAARGNTGELFF. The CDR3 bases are TGTGCCGCGCGGGGAAACACCGGGGAGCTGTTTTTT. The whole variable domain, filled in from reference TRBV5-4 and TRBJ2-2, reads ETGVTQSPTHLIKTRGQQVTLRCSSQSGHNTVSWYQQALGQGPQFIFQYYREEENGRGNFPPRFSGLQFPNYSSELNVNALELDDSALYLCAARGNTGELFFGEGSRLTVL.

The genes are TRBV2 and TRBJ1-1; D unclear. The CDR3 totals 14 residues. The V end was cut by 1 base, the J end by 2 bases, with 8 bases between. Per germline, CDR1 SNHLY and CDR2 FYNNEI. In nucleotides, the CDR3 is TGTGCCAGCAGTGAAGGGTCAGGCAACACTGAAGCTTTCTTT. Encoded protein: CASSEGSGNTEAFF. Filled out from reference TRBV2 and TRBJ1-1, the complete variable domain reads EPEVTQTPSHQVTQMGQEVILRCVPISNHLYFYWYRQILGQKVEFLVSFYNNEISEKSEIFDDQFSVERPDGSNFTLKIRSTKLEDSAMYFCASSEGSGNTEAFFGQGTRLTVV.

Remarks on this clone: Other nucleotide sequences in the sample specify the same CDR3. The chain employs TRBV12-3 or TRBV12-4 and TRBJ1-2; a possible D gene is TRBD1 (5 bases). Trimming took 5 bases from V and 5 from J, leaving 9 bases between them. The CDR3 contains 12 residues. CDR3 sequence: CASSPTGYGYTF. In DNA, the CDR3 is TGTGCCAGCAGTCCTACAGGTTATGGCTACACCTTC.

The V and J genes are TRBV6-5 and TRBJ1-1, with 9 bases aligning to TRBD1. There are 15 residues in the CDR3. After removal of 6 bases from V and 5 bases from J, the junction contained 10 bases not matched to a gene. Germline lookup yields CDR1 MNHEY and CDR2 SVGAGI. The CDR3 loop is CASRFSRTGETEAFF. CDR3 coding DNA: TGTGCCAGCAGGTTTTCTAGGACAGGGGAAACTGAAGCTTTCTTT.

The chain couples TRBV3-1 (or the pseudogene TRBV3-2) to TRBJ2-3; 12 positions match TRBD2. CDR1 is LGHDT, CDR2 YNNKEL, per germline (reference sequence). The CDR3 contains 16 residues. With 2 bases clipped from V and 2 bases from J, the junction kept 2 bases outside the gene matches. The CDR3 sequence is CASSQLAGGLTDTQYF. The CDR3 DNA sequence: TGTGCCAGCAGCCAACTAGCGGGGGGGCTCACAGATACGCAGTATTTT.

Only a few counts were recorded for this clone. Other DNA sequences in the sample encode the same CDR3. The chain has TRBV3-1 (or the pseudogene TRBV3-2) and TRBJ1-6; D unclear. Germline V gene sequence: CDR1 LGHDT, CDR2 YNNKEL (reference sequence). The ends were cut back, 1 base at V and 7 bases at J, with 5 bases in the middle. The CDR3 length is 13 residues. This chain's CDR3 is CASSQAGNSPLHF. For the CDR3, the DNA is TGTGCCAGCAGCCAAGCGGGGAATTCACCCCTCCACTTT.

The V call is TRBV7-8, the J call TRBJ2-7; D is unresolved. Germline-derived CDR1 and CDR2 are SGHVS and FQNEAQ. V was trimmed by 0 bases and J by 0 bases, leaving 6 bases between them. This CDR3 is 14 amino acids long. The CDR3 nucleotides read TGTGCCAGCAGCTTAGCGCCCAGCTCCTACGAGCAGTACTTC. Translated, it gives CASSLAPSSYEQYF.

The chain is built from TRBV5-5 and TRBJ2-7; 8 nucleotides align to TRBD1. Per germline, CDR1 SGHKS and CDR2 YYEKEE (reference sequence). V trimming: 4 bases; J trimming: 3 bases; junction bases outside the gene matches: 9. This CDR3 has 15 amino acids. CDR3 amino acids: CASSRPGTGGYEQYF. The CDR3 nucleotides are TGTGCCAGCAGCCGTCCCGGGACAGGAGGCTACGAGCAGTACTTC.